This TCR beta chain was captured by sequencing in a study of blood T cell repertoires in COVID-19. Study-level information: The analysed material was cDNA or gDNA that came from T cells, B-cell-depleted T cells, or PBMCs.

J gave up 7 bases and V 1 base, and 3 bases lay outside the gene matches. The germline V gene has CDR1 SGHAT and CDR2 FQNNGV. This CDR3 has 13 amino acids. Enrolled through a virtual design, the participants were between about 18 and 100 years of age and came from about two dozen US areas. Participant-given clinical history determined each cohort assignment. Using immunoSEQ multiplex PCR, the repertoire was profiled, and TCRdb retains in-frame clones only, with some absent. The sample includes 200,000 to 250,000 clones, around 90% of them seen just once. This rearrangement joins TRBV11-2 to TRBJ2-7; 8 nucleotides agree with TRBD2. Source material: PBMCs or T cells enriched from blood (not recorded which). The sequence was collected from a man aged 30-40 years in a cohort exposed to, infected with or recovered from COVID-19 (not recorded which). The CDR3 reads CASSLGRGAEQYF. DNA of the CDR3: TGTGCCAGCAGCTTAGGGCGGGGGGCGGAGCAGTACTTC.